The T cell receptor (beta chain) described here comes from a study of T cells in Graves' hyperthyroidism and ophthalmopathy. Study context: Once the initial diagnosis was made, peripheral blood was obtained before any treatment. Whole-study findings and limits: Ophthalmopathy was told apart from stable hyperthyroidism by a 13 V-J model. Ophthalmopathy was model-predicted a median approximately 6.4 months pre-onset. Among thyroid clonotypes expanded above 0.001, most also appeared in blood.

The CDR3 length is 13 residues. V lost 0 bases and J 7 bases, leaving 9 bases between the germline ends. Germline V gene sequence: CDR1 MGHRA, CDR2 YSYEKL. Amplification of TCR beta CDR3 regions was performed using RNA transcripts as template. When the TCR CDR3 underwent first-round RT-PCR, the HTBI primer set was used. TCRdb ran MiXCR on the multiplex PCR reads and lists one entry per CDR3 protein. Seen here are some 600,000 distinct CDR3 sequences, 14% observed once, and the top ten hold roughly 5.7%. This clonotype came up many times. As yet, its antigen is unknown. The sequencing input was blood. V and J are TRBV4-1 and TRBJ1-2; D uncertain. The clonotype originates from a woman under 40 with Graves' hyperthyroidism that later progressed to Graves' ophthalmopathy. The CDR3 is CASSQEGSFGYTF. The DNA of the CDR3 is TGCGCCAGCAGCCAAGAAGGTTCCTTTGGCTACACCTTC.